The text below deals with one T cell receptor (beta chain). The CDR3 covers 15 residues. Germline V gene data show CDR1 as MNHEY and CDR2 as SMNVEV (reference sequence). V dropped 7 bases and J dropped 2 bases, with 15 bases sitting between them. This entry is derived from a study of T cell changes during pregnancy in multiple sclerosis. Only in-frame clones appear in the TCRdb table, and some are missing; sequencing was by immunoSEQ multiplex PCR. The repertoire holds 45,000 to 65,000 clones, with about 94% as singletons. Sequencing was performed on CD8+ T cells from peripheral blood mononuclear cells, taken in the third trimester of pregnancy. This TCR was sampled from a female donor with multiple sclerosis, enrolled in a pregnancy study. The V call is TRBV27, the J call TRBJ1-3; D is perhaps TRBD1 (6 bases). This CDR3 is CASTPSGGPGNTIYF. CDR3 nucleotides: TGTGCCAGCACTCCTTCGGGGGGGCCTGGAAACACCATATATTTT.